These 8 T cell receptor beta chains share one sample of origin, sequenced in a study of vaccination effects on CD4 cells after COVID-19. Profiling relied on immunoSEQ multiplex PCR, and the TCRdb table lists in-frame clones only, not all of them. The sample shows 20,000 to 30,000 clones, 76% of them seen only once. Antigens for these TCRs are unknown. Viral peptide pool expansion of antigen-specific CD4+ T cells preceded sequencing in the ViraFEST assay. Once cultured for 10 days, the cells underwent separation to obtain CD4+ T cells. No vaccinee had earlier SARS-CoV-2 infection, and nucleocapsid antibodies were negative. Sequencing was performed on CD4+ T cells from PBMCs cultured with HCoV-NL63 spike peptides, taken before COVID-19 vaccination. These receptors came from a human donor who received a COVID-19 vaccine.

This chain uses TRBV9 with TRBJ2-6; TRBD2 matches at 7 bases. With V trimmed by 5 bases and J by 0 bases, 8 bases remained unmatched. Germline V CDR1 and CDR2: SGDLS, YYNGEE. The CDR3 is 17 residues long. The DNA of the CDR3 is TGTGCCAGCAGTTCGGGGGGACCCAGCTCTGGGGCCAACGTCCTGACTTTC. Its protein is CASSSGGPSSGANVLTF.

J is TRBJ1-3 and V is TRBV30, with D maybe TRBD1 (5 bases). Germline-derived CDR1 and CDR2 are GTSNPN and SVGIG (reference sequence). The CDR3 totals 15 residues. V lost 5 bases to trimming and J lost 0 bases, with 14 bases between them. The CDR3 nucleotides are TGTGCCTGGGACCCGTCAGGGACCTCTGGAAACACCATATATTTT. Translating gives CAWDPSGTSGNTIYF.

The V and J genes are TRBV6-5 and TRBJ2-7; a weak D match, TRBD2 (7 bases). CDR1 is MNHEY, CDR2 SVGAGI, per germline. This CDR3 contains 14 residues. V dropped 6 bases and J dropped 2 bases, with 14 bases sitting between them. In DNA, the CDR3 is TGTGCCAGCAGAGGCGGGGGCAGAGCCTACGAGCAGTACTTC. Translated, it gives CASRGGGRAYEQYF.

This clone showed up just a few times. CDR3 coding DNA: TGTGCCTGGAGGGGAGGAGCGAACACCGGGGAGCTGTTTTTT. Translated: CAWRGGANTGELFF. This rearrangement joins TRBV30 to TRBJ2-2; possibly TRBD2 for D (6 bases). V was pared by 3 bases and J by 0 bases, with 8 bases between. CDR1 GTSNPN and CDR2 SVGIG come from the germline V gene (reference sequence). CDR3 length: 14 residues.

A single count supports this clone. J is TRBJ1-3 and V is TRBV10-2; 10 bases agree with TRBD1. Germline CDR1 is WSHSY and CDR2 is SAAADI. Trimming took 5 bases from V and 4 from J; bases not matched to a gene: 14. The CDR3 runs 18 residues. This CDR3 reads CASSRPGQGTNLGNTIYF. Here the CDR3 DNA reads TGCGCCAGCAGTAGGCCGGGACAGGGGACCAACCTGGGAAACACCATATATTTT.

This clone appeared once. The V call is TRBV7-9, the J call TRBJ2-7, with 9 positions matching TRBD1. Losses at the gene ends were 5 bases for V and 3 bases for J; bases not matched to a gene: 8. The germline V gene encodes CDR1 SEHNR and CDR2 FQNEAQ (reference sequence). This CDR3 has 15 residues. The chain's CDR3 is CASSEGQGGIYEQYF. The CDR3 DNA is TGTGCCAGCAGCGAGGGACAGGGAGGTATCTACGAGCAGTACTTC.

The chain recombines TRBV2 with TRBJ2-3; 11 bases are shared with TRBD2. The CDR3 is 20 residues long. V dropped 4 bases and J dropped 1; count of bases not matched to a gene: 16. CDR1 is SNHLY and CDR2 is FYNNEI in the germline V gene. In nucleotides, the CDR3 is TGTGCCAGCAGTGTAGGGCTAGCGGGAGGACCCACCAGAGGCACAGATACGCAGTATTTT. Translating gives CASSVGLAGGPTRGTDTQYF.

The chain is built from TRBV4-2 and TRBJ2-2; a possible D gene is TRBD2 (6 bases). The germline V and J ends were trimmed by 4 bases and 5 bases, with 8 bases remaining between them. The CDR3 extends over 13 amino acids. Germline V gene data show CDR1 as LGHNA and CDR2 as YNFKEQ. DNA for the CDR3: TGTGCCAGCAGCCGGGGGAGGACCGGGGAGCTGTTTTTT. It translates to CASSRGRTGELFF.